These T cell receptor beta chains were read from a single sample in a study of cytomegalovirus exposure and HLA in healthy donors. Libraries were prepared by immunoSEQ multiplex PCR; TCRdb keeps only in-frame clonotypes and omits some of them. The sample lists around 100,000 clones, approximately 71% occurring once. Sequenced material: PBMCs. The receptors come from a woman between 18 and 30 years old in good health and CMV-seropositive. Both conserved end residues are part of each CDR3. Fields, in order: D gene, V gene, J gene, clone size, CDR3 DNA, CDR3 protein. The D gene is left open where the match is weak. Clone size appears in some rows only: once, few, many, or a class for an expanded clone.

d_gene: TRBD1; v_gene: TRBV7-8; j_gene: TRBJ2-7; abundance: few; CDR3nt: TGTGCCAGCAGCCCACAAGTGTTCCCCGGGACAGCCTACGAGCAGTACTTC; CDR3aa: CASSPQVFPGTAYEQYF
d_gene: .; v_gene: TRBV27; j_gene: TRBJ2-5; abundance: few; CDR3nt: TGTGCCAGCAGACCAAGCCTCCCCGGGGAGACCCAGTACTTC; CDR3aa: CASRPSLPGETQYF
d_gene: TRBD2; v_gene: TRBV10-3; j_gene: TRBJ2-7; abundance: .; CDR3nt: TGTGCCATCAGTGACCTAATAGCGGGGACGACCCCTAAGGAGCAGTACTTC; CDR3aa: CAISDLIAGTTPKEQYF
d_gene: .; v_gene: TRBV11-2; j_gene: TRBJ1-1; abundance: once; CDR3nt: TGTGCCAGCCGTGGGGGGGGGCCGCGGGGCACTGAAGCTTTCTTT; CDR3aa: CASRGGGPRGTEAFF
d_gene: TRBD1; v_gene: TRBV6-5; j_gene: TRBJ1-5; abundance: .; CDR3nt: TGTGCCAGCAGTGGAACCACAGGGGACAATCAGCCCCAGCATTTT; CDR3aa: CASSGTTGDNQPQHF
d_gene: TRBD1; v_gene: TRBV10-1; j_gene: TRBJ1-1; abundance: .; CDR3nt: TGCGCCAGCAGTGAGGTCAGGGGACAGCAGAACACTGAAGCTTTCTTT; CDR3aa: CASSEVRGQQNTEAFF
d_gene: .; v_gene: TRBV7-2; j_gene: TRBJ2-2; abundance: .; CDR3nt: TGTGCCAGCAGCTTAGCGGGCAGGTCACCCACCGGGGAGCTGTTTTTT; CDR3aa: CASSLAGRSPTGELFF
d_gene: .; v_gene: TRBV5-6; j_gene: TRBJ1-1; abundance: .; CDR3nt: TGTGCCAGCAGCTTCAGGGACTCCACTGAAGCTTTCTTT; CDR3aa: CASSFRDSTEAFF
d_gene: TRBD2; v_gene: TRBV7-2; j_gene: TRBJ2-1; abundance: .; CDR3nt: TGTGCCAGCAGCGGCACGGGACTAGCGGGAGGTGAGCAGTTCTTC; CDR3aa: CASSGTGLAGGEQFF
d_gene: TRBD1; v_gene: TRBV6-6; j_gene: TRBJ2-3; abundance: .; CDR3nt: TGTGCCAGCACTAAAGGGGGCGGTACTAGCACAGATACGCAGTATTTT; CDR3aa: CASTKGGGTSTDTQYF
d_gene: TRBD1; v_gene: TRBV7-2; j_gene: TRBJ2-5; abundance: .; CDR3nt: TGTGCCAGCAGACCCACAGGGGCGGGCGAGACCCAGTACTTC; CDR3aa: CASRPTGAGETQYF
d_gene: .; v_gene: TRBV4-1; j_gene: TRBJ2-2; abundance: few; CDR3nt: TGCGCCAGCAGCCAAGATCAGGGGCAGGGCAGGGAGCTGTTTTTT; CDR3aa: CASSQDQGQGRELFF
d_gene: TRBD2; v_gene: TRBV4-2; j_gene: TRBJ2-2; abundance: few; CDR3nt: TGTGCCAGCAGCCAAAGACTAGCCCCGAACACCGGGGAGCTGTTTTTT; CDR3aa: CASSQRLAPNTGELFF
d_gene: TRBD1; v_gene: TRBV5-6; j_gene: TRBJ1-5; abundance: .; CDR3nt: TGTGCCAGCAGCTCCGGGACAGGGCTTCGCCAGCCCCAGCATTTT; CDR3aa: CASSSGTGLRQPQHF
d_gene: .; v_gene: TRBV5-1; j_gene: TRBJ2-3; abundance: .; CDR3nt: TGCGCCAGCAGCGCCGATAGCGCCACAGATACGCAGTATTTT; CDR3aa: CASSADSATDTQYF
d_gene: TRBD2; v_gene: TRBV7-3; j_gene: TRBJ2-3; abundance: .; CDR3nt: TGTGCCAGCAGCTTAACACCAGCGGGGGACACAGATACGCAGTATTTT; CDR3aa: CASSLTPAGDTDTQYF
d_gene: TRBD1; v_gene: TRBV7-9; j_gene: TRBJ2-2; abundance: once; CDR3nt: TGTGCCAGCAGCTTAGCAGGGGGCCTAACCGGGGAGCTGTTTTTT; CDR3aa: CASSLAGGLTGELFF
d_gene: TRBD1; v_gene: TRBV7-9; j_gene: TRBJ2-1; abundance: .; CDR3nt: TGTGCCAGCAGCCGGGGCATCGGGACAGGTACATTTTACGAGCAGTTCTTC; CDR3aa: CASSRGIGTGTFYEQFF
d_gene: .; v_gene: TRBV9; j_gene: TRBJ1-4; abundance: .; CDR3nt: TGTGCCAGCAAAGGAGGGAAGAATGAAAAACTGTTTTTT; CDR3aa: CASKGGKNEKLFF
d_gene: .; v_gene: TRBV6-5; j_gene: TRBJ2-2; abundance: .; CDR3nt: TGTGCCAGCAGTTACTGGCGGACCGGGGAGCTGTTTTTT; CDR3aa: CASSYWRTGELFF
d_gene: .; v_gene: TRBV9; j_gene: TRBJ1-2; abundance: .; CDR3nt: TGTGCCAGCAGCGTAGAGACAGGACTTGGCTACACCTTC; CDR3aa: CASSVETGLGYTF
d_gene: TRBD1; v_gene: TRBV5-1; j_gene: TRBJ2-2; abundance: .; CDR3nt: TGCGCCAGCAGCACCGGGACAGGGAACACCGGGGAGCTGTTTTTT; CDR3aa: CASSTGTGNTGELFF
d_gene: .; v_gene: TRBV19; j_gene: TRBJ2-7; abundance: .; CDR3nt: TGTGCCAGTAGGGACAAGGGGATCTCCTACGAGCAGTACTTC; CDR3aa: CASRDKGISYEQYF
d_gene: .; v_gene: TRBV28; j_gene: TRBJ1-5; abundance: .; CDR3nt: TGTGCCAGCAGTCCTCCCAGGGTGTTGAGCAATCAGCCCCAGCATTTT; CDR3aa: CASSPPRVLSNQPQHF
d_gene: .; v_gene: TRBV4-3; j_gene: TRBJ1-4; abundance: .; CDR3nt: TGCGCCAGCAGGAAGGAATTACAGGGAAGTGAAAAACTGTTTTTT; CDR3aa: CASRKELQGSEKLFF
d_gene: TRBD2; v_gene: TRBV18; j_gene: TRBJ2-2; abundance: .; CDR3nt: TGTGCCAGCTCACCACGCGGGGGGAACACCGGGGAGCTGTTTTTT; CDR3aa: CASSPRGGNTGELFF
d_gene: TRBD2; v_gene: TRBV6-1; j_gene: TRBJ2-3; abundance: .; CDR3nt: TGTGCCAGTCTAGCGGGGGGGCCCACAGATACGCAGTATTTT; CDR3aa: CASLAGGPTDTQYF
d_gene: .; v_gene: TRBV6-5; j_gene: TRBJ1-1; abundance: .; CDR3nt: TGTGCCAGCAGTTACGGACATCTAAACACTGAAGCTTTCTTT; CDR3aa: CASSYGHLNTEAFF
d_gene: .; v_gene: TRBV5-8; j_gene: TRBJ1-4; abundance: .; CDR3nt: TGTGCCAGCAGCCTCGGGTCGGGTGCAACTAATGAAAAACTGTTTTTT; CDR3aa: CASSLGSGATNEKLFF
d_gene: TRBD2; v_gene: TRBV5-1; j_gene: TRBJ2-5; abundance: .; CDR3nt: TGCGCCAGCAGCTTGGCCGGCGGGGGGAAAGAGACCCAGTACTTC; CDR3aa: CASSLAGGGKETQYF
d_gene: TRBD1; v_gene: TRBV5-1; j_gene: TRBJ2-7; abundance: .; CDR3nt: TGCGCCAGCAGCTTTGAGACAGGGTTCGCCTACGAGCAGTACTTC; CDR3aa: CASSFETGFAYEQYF
d_gene: TRBD2; v_gene: TRBV18; j_gene: TRBJ2-1; abundance: .; CDR3nt: TGTGCCAGCTCATCACAGCTAGCGGCTATCCCGTTCTTC; CDR3aa: CASSSQLAAIPFF
d_gene: TRBD1; v_gene: TRBV5-6; j_gene: TRBJ2-2; abundance: few; CDR3nt: TGTGCCAGCAGCCCGGGACAGGGGGCCGGGGAGCTGTTTTTT; CDR3aa: CASSPGQGAGELFF
d_gene: TRBD1; v_gene: TRBV11-2; j_gene: TRBJ2-1; abundance: once; CDR3nt: TGTGCCAGCAGCTTAGGGGGGCGGGACAGGGATATGTTCTTC; CDR3aa: CASSLGGRDRDMFF
d_gene: .; v_gene: TRBV28; j_gene: TRBJ2-7; abundance: .; CDR3nt: TGTGCCAGCACCTCCGGCGGGGCTAGCTACGAGCAGTACTTC; CDR3aa: CASTSGGASYEQYF
d_gene: .; v_gene: TRBV7-9; j_gene: TRBJ2-5; abundance: .; CDR3nt: TGTGCCAGCAGCCCCCGTCTCCCTCTAGAAGAGACCCAGTACTTC; CDR3aa: CASSPRLPLEETQYF
d_gene: TRBD2; v_gene: TRBV28; j_gene: TRBJ2-1; abundance: few; CDR3nt: TGTGCCAGCAGGGGCGGGGTAGCGGGCACCTACAATGAGCAGTTCTTC; CDR3aa: CASRGGVAGTYNEQFF
d_gene: TRBD1; v_gene: TRBV28; j_gene: TRBJ1-2; abundance: .; CDR3nt: TGTGCCAGCAGTTCCCTAACAGGGGGCTATGGCTACACCTTC; CDR3aa: CASSSLTGGYGYTF
d_gene: .; v_gene: TRBV30; j_gene: TRBJ1-6; abundance: once; CDR3nt: TGTGCCTGGAGTGTACAAGGGGGGGGTTCACCCCTCCACTTT; CDR3aa: CAWSVQGGGSPLHF
d_gene: .; v_gene: TRBV19; j_gene: TRBJ2-1; abundance: .; CDR3nt: TGTGCCAGTACCCGTACAGGGGGGGATGAGCAGTTCTTC; CDR3aa: CASTRTGGDEQFF
d_gene: .; v_gene: TRBV6-1; j_gene: TRBJ1-5; abundance: .; CDR3nt: TGTGCCAGCAGTAACCTTGGCAGCAATCAGCCCCAGCATTTT; CDR3aa: CASSNLGSNQPQHF
d_gene: .; v_gene: TRBV5-1; j_gene: TRBJ2-7; abundance: .; CDR3nt: TGCGCCAGCAGCTTGGATCCCCGGGGGGCCTTCCAATACGAGCAGTACTTC; CDR3aa: CASSLDPRGAFQYEQYF
d_gene: TRBD1; v_gene: TRBV15; j_gene: TRBJ1-1; abundance: .; CDR3nt: TGTGCCACCAGCATAAGACAGGGGAACACTGAAGCTTTCTTT; CDR3aa: CATSIRQGNTEAFF
d_gene: TRBD1; v_gene: TRBV12-5; j_gene: TRBJ1-3; abundance: .; CDR3nt: TGTGCTAGTGGTTTTATGGACAGGGTCTCTGGAAACACCATATATTTT; CDR3aa: CASGFMDRVSGNTIYF
d_gene: TRBD1; v_gene: TRBV7-6; j_gene: TRBJ1-5; abundance: .; CDR3nt: TGTGCCAGCAGCTTAGTCAATACAGGGGGCGGTGGGCAGCCCCAGCATTTT; CDR3aa: CASSLVNTGGGGQPQHF
d_gene: .; v_gene: TRBV5-6; j_gene: TRBJ2-7; abundance: once; CDR3nt: TGTGCCAGCAGCAGAGGACAGTCCTACGAGCAGTACTTC; CDR3aa: CASSRGQSYEQYF
d_gene: TRBD1; v_gene: TRBV6-5; j_gene: TRBJ1-2; abundance: .; CDR3nt: TGTGCCAGCAGTTATGGGACAGGGAACTATGGCTACACCTTC; CDR3aa: CASSYGTGNYGYTF
d_gene: .; v_gene: TRBV28; j_gene: TRBJ1-3; abundance: once; CDR3nt: TGTGCCAGCAGTTTGAGGGTGGGCAGCTCTGGAAACACCATATATTTT; CDR3aa: CASSLRVGSSGNTIYF
d_gene: TRBD2; v_gene: TRBV7-6; j_gene: TRBJ2-7; abundance: once; CDR3nt: TGTGCCAGCAGCGAGCGGGGGTACGAGCAGTACTTC; CDR3aa: CASSERGYEQYF
d_gene: .; v_gene: TRBV7-9; j_gene: TRBJ2-1; abundance: .; CDR3nt: TGTGCCAGCAGCGACAGCTTAAACAATGAGCAGTTCTTC; CDR3aa: CASSDSLNNEQFF